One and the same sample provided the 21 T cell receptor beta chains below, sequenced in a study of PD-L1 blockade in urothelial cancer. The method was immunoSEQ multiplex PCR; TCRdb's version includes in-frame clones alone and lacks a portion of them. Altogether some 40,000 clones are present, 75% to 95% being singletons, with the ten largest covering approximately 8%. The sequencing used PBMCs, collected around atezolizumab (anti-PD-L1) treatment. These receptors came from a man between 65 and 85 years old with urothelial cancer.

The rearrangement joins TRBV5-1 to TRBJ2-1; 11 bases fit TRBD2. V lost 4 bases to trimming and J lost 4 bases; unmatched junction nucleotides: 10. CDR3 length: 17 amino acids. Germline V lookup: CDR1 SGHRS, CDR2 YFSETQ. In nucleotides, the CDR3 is TGCGCCAGCAGCCTTAGGACCGGGACTAGCGGATACAATGAGCAGTTCTTC. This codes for CASSLRTGTSGYNEQFF.

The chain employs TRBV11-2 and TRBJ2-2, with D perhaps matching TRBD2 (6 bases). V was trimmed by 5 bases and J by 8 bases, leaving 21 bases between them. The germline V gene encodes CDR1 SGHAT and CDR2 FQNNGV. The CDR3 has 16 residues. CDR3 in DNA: TGTGCCAGCAGCCTTGGCGGCGGGGTCGATTCTGGGGAGCTGTTTTTT. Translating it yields CASSLGGGVDSGELFF. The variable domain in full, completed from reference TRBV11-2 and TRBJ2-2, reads EAGVAQSPRYKIIEKRQSVAFWCNPISGHATLYWYQQILGQGPKLLIQFQNNGVVDDSQLPKDRFSAERLKGVDSTLKIQPAKLEDSAVYLCASSLGGGVDSGELFFGEGSRLTVL.

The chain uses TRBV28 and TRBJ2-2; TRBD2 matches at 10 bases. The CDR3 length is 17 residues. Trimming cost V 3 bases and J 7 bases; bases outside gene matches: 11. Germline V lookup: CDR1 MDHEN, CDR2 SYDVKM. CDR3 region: CASSFLAGVVGNGELFF. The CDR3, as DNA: TGTGCCAGCAGTTTCCTAGCGGGAGTTGTTGGTAACGGGGAGCTGTTTTTT.

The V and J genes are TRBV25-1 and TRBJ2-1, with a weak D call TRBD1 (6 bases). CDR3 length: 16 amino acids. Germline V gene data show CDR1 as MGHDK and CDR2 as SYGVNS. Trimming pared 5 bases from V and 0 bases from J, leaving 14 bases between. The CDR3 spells CASSTAGTSSYNEQFF. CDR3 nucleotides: TGTGCCAGCAGTACCGCCGGGACAAGCTCCTACAATGAGCAGTTCTTC.

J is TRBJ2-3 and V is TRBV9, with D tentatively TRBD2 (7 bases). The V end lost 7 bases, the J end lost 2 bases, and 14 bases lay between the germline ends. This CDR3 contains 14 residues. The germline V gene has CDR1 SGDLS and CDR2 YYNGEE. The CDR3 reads CASGRGLNTDTQYF. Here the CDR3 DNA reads TGTGCCAGCGGGAGGGGGTTAAACACAGATACGCAGTATTTT.

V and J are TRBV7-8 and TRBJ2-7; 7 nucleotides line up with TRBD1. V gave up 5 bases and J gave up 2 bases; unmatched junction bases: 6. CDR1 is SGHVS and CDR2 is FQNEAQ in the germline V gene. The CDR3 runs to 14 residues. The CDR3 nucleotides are TGTGCCAGCAGCCCCGACAGGGTAGCCTACGAGCAGTACTTC. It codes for CASSPDRVAYEQYF. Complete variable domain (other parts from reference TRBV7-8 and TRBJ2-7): GAGVSQSPRYKVAKRGQDVALRCDPISGHVSLFWYQQALGQGPEFLTYFQNEAQLDKSGLPSDRFFAERPEGSVSTLKIQRTQQEDSAVYLCASSPDRVAYEQYFGPGTRLTVT.

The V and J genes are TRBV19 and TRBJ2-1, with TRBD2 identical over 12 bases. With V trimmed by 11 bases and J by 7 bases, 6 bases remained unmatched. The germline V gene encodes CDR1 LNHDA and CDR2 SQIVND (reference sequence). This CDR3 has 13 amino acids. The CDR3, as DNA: TGTGCCTGCGCCGGGACTAGCGGGAATGAGCAGTTCTTC. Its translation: CACAGTSGNEQFF.

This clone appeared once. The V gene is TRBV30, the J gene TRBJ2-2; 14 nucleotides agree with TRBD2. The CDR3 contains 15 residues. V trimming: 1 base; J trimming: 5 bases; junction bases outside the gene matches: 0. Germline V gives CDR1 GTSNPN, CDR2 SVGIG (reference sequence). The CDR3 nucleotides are TGTGCCTGGAGTGGGACTAGCGGGAGGACCGGGGAGCTGTTTTTT. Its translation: CAWSGTSGRTGELFF. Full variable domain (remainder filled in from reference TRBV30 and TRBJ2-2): SQTIHQWPATLVQPVGSPLSLECTVEGTSNPNLYWYRQAAGRGLQLLFYSVGIGQISSEVPQNLSASRPQDRQFILSSKKLLLSDSGFYLCAWSGTSGRTGELFFGEGSRLTVL.

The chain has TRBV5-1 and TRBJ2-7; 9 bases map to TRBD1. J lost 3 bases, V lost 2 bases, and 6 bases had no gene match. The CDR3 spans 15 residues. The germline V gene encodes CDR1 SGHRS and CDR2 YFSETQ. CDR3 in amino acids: CASSLQGALLYEQYF. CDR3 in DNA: TGCGCCAGCAGCTTACAGGGGGCTCTCCTCTACGAGCAGTACTTC. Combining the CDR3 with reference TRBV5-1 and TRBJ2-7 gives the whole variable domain KAGVTQTPRYLIKTRGQQVTLSCSPISGHRSVSWYQQTPGQGLQFLFEYFSETQRNKGNFPGRFSGRQFSNSRSEMNVSTLELGDSALYLCASSLQGALLYEQYFGPGTRLTVT.

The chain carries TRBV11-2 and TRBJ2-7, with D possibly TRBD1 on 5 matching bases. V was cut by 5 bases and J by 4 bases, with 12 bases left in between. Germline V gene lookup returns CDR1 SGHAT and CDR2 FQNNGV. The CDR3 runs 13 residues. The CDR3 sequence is CASSPTQGYEQYF. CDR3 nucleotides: TGTGCCAGCAGCCCCACCCAGGGATACGAGCAGTACTTC.

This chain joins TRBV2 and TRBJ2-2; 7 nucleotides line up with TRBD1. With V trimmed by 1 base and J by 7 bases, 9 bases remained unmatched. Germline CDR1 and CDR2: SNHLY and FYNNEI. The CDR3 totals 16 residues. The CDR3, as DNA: TGTGCCAGCAGTGAAGAGGCAGGGGGAAATGGCGGGGAGCTGTTTTTT. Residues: CASSEEAGGNGGELFF. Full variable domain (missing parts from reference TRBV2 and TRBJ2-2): EPEVTQTPSHQVTQMGQEVILRCVPISNHLYFYWYRQILGQKVEFLVSFYNNEISEKSEIFDDQFSVERPDGSNFTLKIRSTKLEDSAMYFCASSEEAGGNGGELFFGEGSRLTVL.

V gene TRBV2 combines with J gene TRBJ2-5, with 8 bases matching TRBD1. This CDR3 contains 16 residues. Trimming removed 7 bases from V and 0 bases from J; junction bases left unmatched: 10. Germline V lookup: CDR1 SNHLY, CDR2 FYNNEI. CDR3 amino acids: CASTSGQGMYQETQYF. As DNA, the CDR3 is TGTGCCAGCACCAGCGGACAGGGCATGTACCAAGAGACCCAGTACTTC.

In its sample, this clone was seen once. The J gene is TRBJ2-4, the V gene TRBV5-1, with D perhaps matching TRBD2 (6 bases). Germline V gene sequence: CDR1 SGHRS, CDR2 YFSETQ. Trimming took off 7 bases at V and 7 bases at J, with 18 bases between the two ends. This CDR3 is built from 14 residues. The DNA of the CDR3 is TGCGCCAGCGGGCCTCGGGGAGGTGGGAACATTCAGTACTTC. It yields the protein CASGPRGGGNIQYF.

The CDR3 DNA reads TGTGCCAGCAGTGGCCGGACAGGGTTTGATGAGCAGTTCTTC. It specifies CASSGRTGFDEQFF. The chain joins TRBV6-1 to TRBJ2-1, with 8 positions matching TRBD1. The V gene's germline CDR1 is MNHNS and CDR2 SASEGT. The CDR3 totals 14 residues. V gave up 4 bases and J gave up 8 bases; unmatched junction bases: 7.

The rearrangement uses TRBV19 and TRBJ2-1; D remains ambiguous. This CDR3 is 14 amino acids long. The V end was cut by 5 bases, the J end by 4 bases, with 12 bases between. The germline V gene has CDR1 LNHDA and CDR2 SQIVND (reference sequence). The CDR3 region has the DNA TGTGCCAGTAGTCTCCGCCTCAGTTACAATGAGCAGTTCTTC. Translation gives CASSLRLSYNEQFF.

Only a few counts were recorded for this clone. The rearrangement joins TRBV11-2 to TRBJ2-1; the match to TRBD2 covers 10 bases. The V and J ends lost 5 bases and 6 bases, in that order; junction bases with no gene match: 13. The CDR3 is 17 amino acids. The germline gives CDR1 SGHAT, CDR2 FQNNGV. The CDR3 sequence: CASSLRTSGTTLNEQFF. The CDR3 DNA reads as TGTGCCAGCAGCCTAAGGACTAGCGGCACTACTCTCAATGAGCAGTTCTTC.

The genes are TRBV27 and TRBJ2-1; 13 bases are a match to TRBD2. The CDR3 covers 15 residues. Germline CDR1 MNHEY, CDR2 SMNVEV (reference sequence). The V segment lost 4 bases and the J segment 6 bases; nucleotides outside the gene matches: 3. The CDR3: CASSSRTSGSNEQFF. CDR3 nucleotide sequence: TGTGCCAGCAGTTCTAGGACTAGCGGGAGCAATGAGCAGTTCTTC.

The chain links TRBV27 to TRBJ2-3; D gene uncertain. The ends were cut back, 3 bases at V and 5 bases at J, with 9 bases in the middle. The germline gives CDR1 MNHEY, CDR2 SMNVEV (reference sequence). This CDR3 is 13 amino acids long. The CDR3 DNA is TGTGCCAGCAGTTTGAGTTTCGGAGATACGCAGTATTTT. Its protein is CASSLSFGDTQYF.

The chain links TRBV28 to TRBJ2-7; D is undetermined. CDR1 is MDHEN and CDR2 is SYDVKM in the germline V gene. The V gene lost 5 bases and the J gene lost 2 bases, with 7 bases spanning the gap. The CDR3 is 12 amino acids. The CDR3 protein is CASSPHPYEQYF. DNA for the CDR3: TGTGCCAGCAGTCCCCATCCCTACGAGCAGTACTTC.

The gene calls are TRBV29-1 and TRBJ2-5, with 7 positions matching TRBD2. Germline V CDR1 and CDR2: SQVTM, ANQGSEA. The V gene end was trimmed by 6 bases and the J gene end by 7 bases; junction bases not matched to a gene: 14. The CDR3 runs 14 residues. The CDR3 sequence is CSVGGLRVGVTQYF. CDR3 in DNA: TGCAGCGTGGGGGGGTTACGGGTCGGTGTGACCCAGTACTTC.

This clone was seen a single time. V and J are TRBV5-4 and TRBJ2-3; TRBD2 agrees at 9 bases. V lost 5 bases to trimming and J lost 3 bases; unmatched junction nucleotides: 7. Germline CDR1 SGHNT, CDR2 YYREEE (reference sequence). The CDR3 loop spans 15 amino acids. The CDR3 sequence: CASRSGLALTDTQYF. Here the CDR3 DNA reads TGTGCCAGCAGGTCGGGACTAGCTTTGACAGATACGCAGTATTTT.